This T cell receptor beta chain was sequenced for a study of T cells after yellow fever vaccination. This clonotype was counted between two and nine times. What it binds is unknown. By 5'RACE template switching, TCR cDNA was produced, with a universal primer site and UMIs added in the process. A single record per CDR3 protein comes from TCRdb applying MiXCR to the 5' RACE reads. The data hold about 350,000 distinct CDR3 sequences, with about 12% observed a single time. V lost 0 bases, J lost 10 bases, and 13 bases lay in between. The CDR3 extends over 14 amino acids. Germline V gene lookup returns CDR1 GTSNPN and CDR2 SVGIG (reference sequence). Study-level points and caveats: It was a weaker secondary response, yet one that peaked faster, at day 5 versus 15. Post-booster samples contained most primary-vaccination clones (about 96% CD4, 70% to 90% CD8).

The TCR sequence derives from a young man who received the YFV17D yellow fever vaccine. The input for sequencing was CD4+ T cells sorted from PBMCs, taken 15 days after the yellow fever booster vaccination. V usage is TRBV30 and J usage is TRBJ1-6; D ambiguous. The DNA of the CDR3 is TGTGCCTGGAGTGTATCTGTGGGCAAGTCACCCCTCCACTTT. This encodes CAWSVSVGKSPLHF.